Following are 2 T cell receptor beta chains from one sample sequenced in a study of blood T cell repertoires in COVID-19. This table comes from immunoSEQ multiplex PCR, and its TCRdb copy is limited to in-frame clones, with some not included. The profile covers some 130,000 clones, with around four fifths appearing a single time and 5.5% to 7% taken by the ten largest. Sequencing used PBMCs or T cells enriched from blood (not recorded which). These receptors were obtained from a woman aged 45-59 years who had recovered from COVID-19.

The chain combines TRBV9 with TRBJ1-2, with unresolved D. Trimming took off 0 bases at V and 13 bases at J, with 10 bases between the two ends. This CDR3 spans 11 amino acids. The germline gives CDR1 SGDLS, CDR2 YYNGEE. CDR3 in DNA: TGTGCCAGCAGCGTAGAGCCGCCCCCCACCTTC. Its translation: CASSVEPPPTF.

The gene calls are TRBV6-1 and TRBJ2-1, with a tentative D call TRBD1 (5 bases). This CDR3 comprises 14 residues. Germline V gene lookup returns CDR1 MNHNS and CDR2 SASEGT. V was trimmed by 0 bases and J by 12 bases, leaving 15 bases between them. Here the CDR3 reads CASSEARQTSWQFF. The CDR3 region has the DNA TGTGCCAGCAGTGAAGCGAGACAGACTTCTTGGCAGTTCTTC.